This TCR beta chain came from a study of shared clonotypes between healthy human individuals. Findings and caveats of the study: Specimens sampled were limited to blood, with tissue repertoires likely differing. What rarefaction showed was incomplete sorted-subset sequencing despite large depth.

Comment on this clone: What it recognizes is unknown.

Libraries were prepared by immunoSEQ multiplex PCR; TCRdb keeps only in-frame clonotypes and omits some of them. The table lists about 2.1 million clones, 93% of them singletons, with approximately 1.6% in the top ten. Germline V gives CDR1 MNHNS, CDR2 SASEGT. The CDR3 is made up of 13 amino acids. V was cut by 1 base and J by 5 bases, with 8 bases left in between. Naive CD8 cells, CD45RO-negative and positively selected for CCR7, excluded terminally differentiated effector memory CD45RA+ cells. The donors were adults (healthy and HIV-negative) with no recent acute infections or vaccinations. The clonotype originates from a man younger than 30 in good health. Some clones in this sample may be carry-over from other donors' samples. The chain joins TRBV6-1 to TRBJ2-5; the D gene is possibly TRBD1 (6 bases). Material for sequencing was naive CD8+ T cells from PBMCs. For the CDR3, the DNA is TGTGCCAGCAGTGAAGACAGGGTCGAGACCCAGTACTTC. Translating gives CASSEDRVETQYF.